These 32 T cell receptor beta chains share one sample of origin, sequenced in a study of cytomegalovirus exposure and HLA in healthy donors. The PCR employed 60 Vbeta primers together with 13 Jbeta primers. Produced via immunoSEQ multiplex PCR; TCRdb's table is partial and in-frame only. The repertoire holds approximately 190,000 clones, with approximately 80% as singletons. The specimen sequenced was PBMCs. The receptors come from a middle-aged man in good health and CMV-seropositive.

The V gene is TRBV11-2, the J gene TRBJ2-1, with 7 nucleotides matching TRBD1. The V segment lost 1 base and the J segment 2 bases; nucleotides outside the gene matches: 8. The CDR3 has 17 amino acids. CDR1 is SGHAT, CDR2 FQNNGV, per germline. CDR3 amino acids: CASSLGAGTETYNEQFF. The CDR3 DNA reads as TGTGCCAGCAGCTTAGGAGCTGGGACAGAAACCTACAATGAGCAGTTCTTC.

The chain joins TRBV14 to TRBJ2-3; tentative D call: TRBD2 (7 bases). Trimming cost V 3 bases and J 2 bases, with 12 bases left between them. The CDR3 consists of 15 residues. CDR1 SGHDN and CDR2 FVKESK come from the germline V gene. This CDR3 is CASSHGGPPTDTQYF. CDR3 sequence (DNA): TGTGCCAGCAGCCACGGGGGGCCTCCCACAGATACGCAGTATTTT.

The genes are TRBV7-9 and TRBJ1-4, with D unclear. Germline CDR1 is SEHNR and CDR2 is FQNEAQ (reference sequence). The CDR3 has 15 residues. Trimming cost V 0 bases and J 3 bases, with 8 bases left between them. The CDR3 is CASSLAGVANEKLFF. The CDR3 nucleotides are TGTGCCAGCAGCTTAGCCGGGGTGGCTAATGAAAAACTGTTTTTT.

The chain combines TRBV28 with TRBJ2-5, with a possible D match to TRBD1 (6 bases). Germline V CDR1 and CDR2: MDHEN, SYDVKM. The CDR3 runs to 13 residues. The germline V and J ends were trimmed by 6 bases and 5 bases, with 13 bases remaining between them. The CDR3 loop reads CASRPQGGETQYF. The CDR3 DNA follows: TGTGCCAGCAGGCCACAGGGTGGGGAGACCCAGTACTTC.

The chain couples TRBV5-1 to TRBJ2-3; TRBD2 matches at 9 bases. Germline values: CDR1 SGHRS, CDR2 YFSETQ. This CDR3 region has 15 residues. The V gene end was trimmed by 4 bases and the J gene end by 4 bases; junction bases not matched to a gene: 7. The CDR3 DNA is TGCGCCAGCAGCCTCAGATTAGCGGGAGCAGATACGCAGTATTTT. It translates to CASSLRLAGADTQYF.

This clone has only one observation. The chain is built from TRBV10-3 and TRBJ2-1; D is possibly TRBD1 (5 bases). CDR3 length equals 15 residues. Between the trimmed V and J ends, which lost 0 bases and 9 bases, there was a span of 15 bases. From germline, CDR1 is ENHRY and CDR2 SYGVKD. The CDR3 loop is CAISESKQVPGEQFF. CDR3 DNA: TGTGCCATCAGTGAGTCAAAACAGGTTCCCGGTGAGCAGTTCTTC.

The chain joins TRBV28 to TRBJ1-2, with 7 positions matching TRBD1. The CDR3 runs 15 residues. V lost 1 base to trimming and J lost 4 bases; unmatched junction nucleotides: 6. In germline, CDR1 is MDHEN, CDR2 SYDVKM. The CDR3 DNA reads TGTGCCAGCAGTTTATCGTCAGGGGGGAGCTATGGCTACACCTTC. It codes for CASSLSSGGSYGYTF.

The chain links TRBV12-5 to TRBJ2-1; TRBD2 agrees at 11 bases. Per germline, CDR1 LGHNT and CDR2 FRNRAP. This CDR3 comprises 21 residues. Trimming took 1 base from V and 4 from J; bases not matched to a gene: 18. The CDR3 sequence: CASGLGTGTSGKVGYYNEQFF. The CDR3 coding sequence is TGTGCTAGTGGTTTGGGGACCGGGACTAGCGGAAAAGTGGGCTATTACAATGAGCAGTTCTTC.

CDR3 sequence: CASSYSEAVDNEQFF. Written as DNA, the CDR3 is TGTGCCAGCAGTTACTCGGAAGCGGTGGACAATGAGCAGTTCTTC. V gene TRBV6-6 combines with J gene TRBJ2-1; D is perhaps TRBD2 (5 bases). V was shortened by 0 bases and J by 5 bases, with 11 bases between the two germline ends. The V gene's germline CDR1 is MNHNY and CDR2 SVGAGI (reference sequence). This CDR3 is 15 amino acids long.

This chain joins TRBV5-1 and TRBJ2-5; the match to TRBD2 covers 11 bases. Germline assignment: CDR1 SGHRS and CDR2 YFSETQ. The trim removed 4 bases at V and 5 bases at J, leaving 13 bases unmatched. This CDR3 is built from 17 residues. CDR3 in DNA: TGCGCCAGCAGCACCCAAATAGCGGGAGGGCCTACCGAGACCCAGTACTTC. Amino acids: CASSTQIAGGPTETQYF. The variable domain in full, with the rest retrieved from reference TRBV5-1 and TRBJ2-5, is KAGVTQTPRYLIKTRGQQVTLSCSPISGHRSVSWYQQTPGQGLQFLFEYFSETQRNKGNFPGRFSGRQFSNSRSEMNVSTLELGDSALYLCASSTQIAGGPTETQYFGPGTRLLVL.

The rearrangement uses TRBV30 and TRBJ1-1; maybe TRBD1 (5 bases). CDR1 GTSNPN and CDR2 SVGIG come from the germline V gene (reference sequence). The CDR3 covers 15 residues. V was pared by 0 bases and J by 1 base, with 12 bases between. The CDR3 DNA reads TGTGCCTGGAGTGTATCAGGGCATCCGAACACTGAAGCTTTCTTT. This sequence encodes CAWSVSGHPNTEAFF.

The chain joins TRBV6-5 to TRBJ2-1; D gene ambiguous. This CDR3 spans 13 amino acids. From germline, CDR1 is MNHEY and CDR2 SVGAGI. The V end was cut by 3 bases, the J end by 8 bases, with 11 bases between. Here the CDR3 DNA reads TGTGCCAGCAGTTATTTGGGCTGGGATGAGCAGTTCTTC. Its translation: CASSYLGWDEQFF.

This chain uses TRBV2 with TRBJ1-5; 8 bases fit TRBD1. This CDR3 has 16 residues. V shed 7 bases, J shed 1 base, and the junction held 9 bases outside the gene matches. CDR1 is SNHLY, CDR2 FYNNEI, per germline. CDR3 DNA: TGTGCCAGCACGGGGCAGGGGGCGTTAAGCAATCAGCCCCAGCATTTT. Translating it yields CASTGQGALSNQPQHF.

The V call is TRBV6-1, the J call TRBJ2-7; D ambiguous. In germline, CDR1 is MNHNS, CDR2 SASEGT. Deletions cut 5 bases from V and 0 bases from J, with 11 bases between. The length of the CDR3 is 14 residues. CDR3 sequence: CASSSLTASYEQYF. CDR3 sequence (DNA): TGTGCCAGCAGTTCCTTAACAGCCTCCTACGAGCAGTACTTC.

The CDR3 DNA reads TGTGCCAGCAGCCCCCTACCCAGCACAGATACGCAGTATTTT. Encoded protein: CASSPLPSTDTQYF. The V and J genes are TRBV7-6 and TRBJ2-3; D not certain. The CDR3 contains 14 residues. Germline CDR1 SGHVS, CDR2 FNYEAQ. V shed 5 bases and J shed 0 bases, with 9 bases lying between them.

This clone was picked up a small number of times. The rearrangement joins TRBV2 to TRBJ1-1; D call uncertain. Germline CDR1 is SNHLY and CDR2 is FYNNEI. The CDR3 is 13 residues long. Between the trimmed V and J ends, which lost 8 bases and 1 base, there was a span of 11 bases. The CDR3 loop is CASPMSPNTEAFF. The CDR3, as DNA: TGTGCCAGCCCGATGAGCCCGAACACTGAAGCTTTCTTT.

This chain uses TRBV7-6 with TRBJ2-2, with 9 bases matching TRBD1. The germline gives CDR1 SGHVS, CDR2 FNYEAQ. V lost 2 bases to trimming and J lost 6 bases; unmatched junction nucleotides: 13. The CDR3 is 18 residues long. The CDR3 bases are TGTGCCAGCAGCTTACGAGAGGGGGGACAGGGAATGGCCGGGGAGCTGTTTTTT. Protein sequence: CASSLREGGQGMAGELFF.

The chain links TRBV10-3 to TRBJ2-7; D may be TRBD1 (7 bases). Germline-derived CDR1 and CDR2 are ENHRY and SYGVKD. Trimming removed 6 bases from V and 0 bases from J, with 15 bases in between. The CDR3 runs to 15 residues. The CDR3 DNA follows: TGTGCCATCAGCGGGGGACAGACGCTCTCCTACGAGCAGTACTTC. Translating it yields CAISGGQTLSYEQYF.

V usage is TRBV7-3 and J usage is TRBJ1-1; TRBD1 agrees at 7 bases. The CDR3 is 13 amino acids. Trimming at V came to 5 bases and at J to 3 bases, leaving 3 bases not matched to a gene. Germline V gene lookup returns CDR1 SGHTA and CDR2 FQGTGA. CDR3 sequence: CASSRQGDTEAFF. The DNA of the CDR3 is TGTGCCAGCAGCCGGCAGGGGGACACTGAAGCTTTCTTT. The entire variable domain, with the rest obtained from reference TRBV7-3 and TRBJ1-1, is as follows: GAGVSQTPSNKVTEKGKYVELRCDPISGHTALYWYRQSLGQGPEFLIYFQGTGAADDSGLPNDRFFAVRPEGSVSTLKIQRTERGDSAVYLCASSRQGDTEAFFGQGTRLTVV.

The V and J genes are TRBV10-3 and TRBJ1-6, with D unresolved. This CDR3 is built from 16 residues. Germline CDR1 and CDR2: ENHRY and SYGVKD. Trimming pared 6 bases from V and 6 bases from J, leaving 18 bases between. This CDR3 reads CAISNSGANFNSPLHF. Here the CDR3 DNA reads TGTGCCATCAGCAACAGCGGAGCCAACTTTAATTCACCCCTCCACTTT.

The chain has TRBV29-1 and TRBJ1-1; a possible D gene is TRBD1 (5 bases). CDR3 size: 14 residues. V was pared by 4 bases and J by 3 bases, with 15 bases between. Germline CDR1 SQVTM, CDR2 ANQGSEA. DNA of the CDR3: TGCAGCGTTGGGACCCTCATAGGGGACACTGAAGCTTTCTTT. It translates to CSVGTLIGDTEAFF.

The chain uses TRBV28 and TRBJ2-7; weak D call: TRBD1 (5 bases). CDR1 and CDR2 (germline): MDHEN, SYDVKM. This CDR3 has 14 residues. V was clipped by 6 bases and J by 3 bases, with 15 bases between them. In nucleotides, the CDR3 is TGTGCCAGCAGGAAGCAGGGTTTTGGCTACGAGCAGTACTTC. Its translation is CASRKQGFGYEQYF. Together with reference TRBV28 and TRBJ2-7, the CDR3 gives the full variable domain: DVKVTQSSRYLVKRTGEKVFLECVQDMDHENMFWYRQDPGLGLRLIYFSYDVKMKEKGDIPEGYSVSREKKERFSLILESASTNQTSMYLCASRKQGFGYEQYFGPGTRLTVT.

V and J are TRBV11-1 and TRBJ2-1; 12 bases line up with TRBD2. The CDR3 is 16 amino acids. Trimming cost V 6 bases and J 4 bases; bases outside gene matches: 7. The V gene's germline CDR1 is SGHAT and CDR2 FQDESV (reference sequence). The chain's CDR3 is CASSSRTSGVYNEQFF. DNA of the CDR3: TGTGCCAGCAGTTCCCGGACTAGCGGGGTATACAATGAGCAGTTCTTC. Full variable domain (outside the CDR3, taken from reference TRBV11-1 and TRBJ2-1): EAEVAQSPRYKITEKSQAVAFWCDPISGHATLYWYRQILGQGPELLVQFQDESVVDDSQLPKDRFSAERLKGVDSTLKIQPAELGDSAMYLCASSSRTSGVYNEQFFGPGTRLTVL.

CDR3 sequence reads: CASSDRRAARAPTSYEQYF. The CDR3 nucleotides are TGTGCCAGCAGTGATCGCAGGGCGGCCAGGGCACCGACCTCCTACGAGCAGTACTTC. The V and J genes are TRBV6-1 and TRBJ2-7, with a weak D call TRBD1 (5 bases). CDR3 length equals 19 residues. V lost 3 bases and J lost 0, with 24 bases in between. Germline V CDR1 and CDR2: MNHNS, SASEGT.

About this clone: The junction does not match germline at one end; this may be a read error. The gene calls are TRBV6-1 and TRBJ2-5; 7 bases agree with TRBD2. This CDR3 region has 14 residues. Germline assignment: CDR1 MNHNS and CDR2 SASEGT. The CDR3 sequence is CAGSGGGVQETQYF. In nucleotides, the CDR3 is TGTGCCGGCAGCGGCGGGGGAGTTCAAGAGACCCAGTACTTC.

The chain's CDR3 is CASSPAGTGPGNTIYF. The CDR3 DNA sequence: TGCGCCAGCAGCCCTGCCGGGACAGGGCCTGGAAACACCATATATTTT. The chain recombines TRBV5-1 with TRBJ1-3, with 9 positions matching TRBD1. Germline CDR1 is SGHRS and CDR2 is YFSETQ. CDR3 length: 16 amino acids. Trimming at V came to 4 bases and at J to 2 bases, leaving 7 bases not matched to a gene.

The chain has TRBV28 and TRBJ1-1; D remains unclear. Germline values: CDR1 MDHEN, CDR2 SYDVKM. The germline V and J ends were trimmed by 4 bases and 4 bases, with 16 bases remaining between them. The CDR3 has 15 residues. This chain's CDR3 is CASSSGTAWGTEAFF. The CDR3 DNA sequence: TGTGCCAGCAGTTCGGGAACGGCATGGGGCACTGAAGCTTTCTTT.

The chain couples TRBV19 to TRBJ2-3; 7 bases agree with TRBD1. The CDR3 length is 15 residues. Germline lookup yields CDR1 LNHDA and CDR2 SQIVND (reference sequence). The ends lost 6 bases at V and 2 bases at J; junction bases unmatched: 8. The CDR3 coding sequence is TGTGCCAGTAGAGACAGGGTCGGGGTCACAGATACGCAGTATTTT. Its protein product is CASRDRVGVTDTQYF.

The chain combines TRBV5-1 with TRBJ2-2; 11 bases line up with TRBD2. The V segment lost 5 bases and the J segment 6 bases; nucleotides outside the gene matches: 6. The CDR3 loop spans 15 amino acids. Germline CDR1 is SGHRS and CDR2 is YFSETQ. The CDR3 reads CASSIAGGHPGELFF. As DNA, the CDR3 is TGCGCCAGCAGTATAGCGGGAGGGCATCCCGGGGAGCTGTTTTTT.

V and J are TRBV6-6 and TRBJ2-5; possibly TRBD2 for D (6 bases). The CDR3 is made up of 14 amino acids. V was shortened by 6 bases and J by 2 bases, with 13 bases between the two germline ends. Germline V gene sequence: CDR1 MNHNY, CDR2 SVGAGI (reference sequence). CDR3 DNA sequence: TGTGCCAGCAGGGCTGGCGGGGCTCAAGAGACCCAGTACTTC. Translated, it gives CASRAGGAQETQYF.

V is TRBV7-2 and J is TRBJ2-5; no clear D. The CDR3 is 14 amino acids. The germline CDR1 and CDR2 sequences are SGHTA and FQGNSA. The V and J ends lost 1 base and 4 bases respectively, with 10 bases between them. CDR3 in amino acids: CASSLESRRETQYF. The CDR3 DNA sequence: TGTGCCAGCAGCTTAGAAAGCCGTCGAGAGACCCAGTACTTC.

The rearrangement links TRBV28 to TRBJ2-2; 10 bases line up with TRBD2. This CDR3 spans 15 amino acids. The J segment lost 5 bases and the V segment lost 6 bases, leaving 6 bases of the junction unmatched. Germline V CDR1 and CDR2: MDHEN, SYDVKM. The CDR3 here is CASRVAGGRTGELFF. The CDR3 bases are TGTGCCAGCAGGGTAGCGGGAGGACGGACCGGGGAGCTGTTTTTT.